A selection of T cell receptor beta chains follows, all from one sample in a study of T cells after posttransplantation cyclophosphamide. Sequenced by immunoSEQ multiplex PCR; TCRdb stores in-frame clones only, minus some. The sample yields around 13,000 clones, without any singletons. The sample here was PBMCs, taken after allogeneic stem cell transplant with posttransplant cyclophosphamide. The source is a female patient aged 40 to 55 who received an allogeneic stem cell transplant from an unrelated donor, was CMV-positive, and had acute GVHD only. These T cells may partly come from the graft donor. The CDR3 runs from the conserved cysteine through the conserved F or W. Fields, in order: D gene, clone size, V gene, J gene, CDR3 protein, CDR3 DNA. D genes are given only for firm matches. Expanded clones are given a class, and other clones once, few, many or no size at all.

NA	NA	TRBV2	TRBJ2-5	CASSTWETQYF	TGTGCCAGCAGTACTTGGGAGACCCAGTACTTC
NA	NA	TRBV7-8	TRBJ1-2	CASSLRVLGPGIYGYTF	TGTGCCAGCAGCTTAAGAGTACTTGGGCCGGGAATCTATGGCTACACCTTC
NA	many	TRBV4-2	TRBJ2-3	CASSQGTGLTDTQYF	TGTGCCAGCAGCCAGGGAACAGGGCTCACAGATACGCAGTATTTT
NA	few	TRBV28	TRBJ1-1	CASSSGRGGRSNTEAFF	TGTGCCAGCAGTTCCGGGAGGGGTGGTAGGAGCAACACTGAAGCTTTCTTT
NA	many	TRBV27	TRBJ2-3	CASSMLLSTDTQYF	TGTGCCAGCAGCATGTTACTAAGCACAGATACGCAGTATTTT
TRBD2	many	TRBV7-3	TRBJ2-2	CASSALTSGGYGELFF	TGTGCCAGCAGCGCCCTGACTAGCGGGGGGTACGGGGAGCTGTTTTTT
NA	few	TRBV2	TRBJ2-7	CASSDGGLSYEQYF	TGTGCCAGCAGTGATGGTGGCCTCTCCTACGAGCAGTACTTC
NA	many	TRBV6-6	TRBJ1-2	CASSPDKVYGYTF	TGTGCCAGCAGTCCCGACAAGGTCTATGGCTACACCTTC
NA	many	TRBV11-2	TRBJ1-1	CASSLRLEPQYTEAFF	TGTGCCAGCAGCTTAAGGCTGGAGCCGCAGTACACTGAAGCTTTCTTT
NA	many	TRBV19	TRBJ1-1	CASSIPGSEAFF	TGTGCCAGTAGTATCCCAGGGTCTGAAGCTTTCTTT
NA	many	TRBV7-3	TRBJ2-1	CASSLTFDGLAGSEQFF	TGTGCCAGCAGCTTAACGTTCGACGGTCTCGCGGGAAGTGAGCAGTTCTTC
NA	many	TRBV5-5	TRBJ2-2	CASIPQVQWTGELFF	TGTGCCAGCATTCCACAAGTGCAGTGGACCGGGGAGCTGTTTTTT
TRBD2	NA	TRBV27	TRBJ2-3	CASSLSGIPADTQYF	TGTGCCAGCAGTTTAAGCGGGATCCCCGCAGATACGCAGTATTTT
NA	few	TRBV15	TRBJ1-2	CATSQGGNYGYTF	TGTGCCACCAGCCAAGGAGGAAACTATGGCTACACCTTC
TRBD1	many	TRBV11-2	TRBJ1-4	CASSLQGGANEKLFF	TGTGCCAGCAGCCTTCAAGGGGGCGCGAACGAAAAACTGTTTTTT
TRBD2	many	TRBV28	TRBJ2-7	CASSFAGGPFEQYF	TGTGCCAGCAGTTTCGCGGGAGGGCCTTTCGAGCAGTACTTC
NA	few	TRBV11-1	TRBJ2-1	CASSLEIWDLVGEQFF	TGTGCCAGCAGCTTAGAAATCTGGGACTTAGTAGGTGAGCAGTTCTTC
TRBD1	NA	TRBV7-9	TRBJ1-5	CASSGAGGEGEPQHF	TGTGCCAGCAGTGGAGCAGGGGGTGAAGGAGAGCCCCAGCATTTT
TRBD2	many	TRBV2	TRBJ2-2	CASSTRAGGHTGELFF	TGTGCCAGCAGCACTAGAGCGGGGGGGCACACCGGGGAGCTGTTTTTT
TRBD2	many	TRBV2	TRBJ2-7	CASSVPGGGHYEQYF	TGTGCCAGCAGTGTACCCGGGGGGGGGCACTACGAGCAGTACTTC
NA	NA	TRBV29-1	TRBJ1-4	CSARLDINEKLFF	TGCAGCGCTCGCCTCGACATTAATGAAAAACTGTTTTTT
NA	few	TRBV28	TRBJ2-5	CASGTAPQETQYF	TGTGCCAGCGGTACAGCCCCCCAAGAGACCCAGTACTTC
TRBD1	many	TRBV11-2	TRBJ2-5	CASSLDGQGYQETQYF	TGTGCCAGCAGCTTAGATGGACAGGGATACCAAGAGACCCAGTACTTC
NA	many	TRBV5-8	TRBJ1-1	CASSFGNTEAFF	TGTGCCAGCAGCTTCGGTAACACTGAAGCTTTCTTT